What follows are 25 T cell receptor beta chains derived from one specimen sequenced in a study of control samples from healthy donors and cancer patients (dated by TCRdb to the early 2020s). The library was produced with the immunoSEQ multiplex PCR assay. TCRdb carries this immuneACCESS record with in-frame sequences only. Its versions omit some clonotypes, under half of them owing to an unresolved V gene in the studies checked, with the rest unexplained. This sample gives around 120,000 clones in total; roughly 93% of them show up just once. The ten most abundant clones make up more than 2% of the sample. The specimen sequenced was blood. Receptor source: a man in his thirties or forties in good health.

This clone has only a few counts. The chain carries TRBV11-2 and TRBJ1-6; 7 bases fit TRBD1. The CDR3 is 17 residues long. In germline, CDR1 is SGHAT, CDR2 FQNNGV. V lost 1 base, J lost 8 bases, and 11 bases stayed unmatched. The CDR3 here is CASSLVPPGGSHSPLHF. The CDR3 DNA sequence: TGTGCCAGCAGCTTAGTCCCGCCAGGGGGTTCTCATTCACCCCTCCACTTT. Complete variable domain (other parts from reference TRBV11-2 and TRBJ1-6): EAGVAQSPRYKIIEKRQSVAFWCNPISGHATLYWYQQILGQGPKLLIQFQNNGVVDDSQLPKDRFSAERLKGVDSTLKIQPAKLEDSAVYLCASSLVPPGGSHSPLHFGNGTRLTVT.

This clone came up once. The chain joins TRBV27 to TRBJ2-7; D might be TRBD1 or TRBD2, each matching 5 bases. Germline CDR1 and CDR2: MNHEY and SMNVEV (reference sequence). The CDR3 is 14 residues long. Trimming removed 3 bases at V and 5 bases at J, with 14 bases between. In DNA form, the CDR3 reads TGTGCCAGCAGTTTTAGGGGACGGGGTGACGAGCAGTACTTC. It is translated as CASSFRGRGDEQYF.

The chain couples TRBV6-5 to TRBJ1-5; 9 bases fit TRBD1. The junction had 8 bases not matched to a gene; V was cut back by 6 bases and J by 5 bases. From germline, CDR1 is MNHEY and CDR2 SVGAGI. This CDR3 spans 15 amino acids. CDR3 nucleotides: TGTGCCAGCAGCGCGCCAACAGGGGGCCATCAGCCCCAGCATTTT. Translating it yields CASSAPTGGHQPQHF.

Notes on this clone: The same CDR3 arises from other DNA sequences in this sample as well. The chain couples TRBV19 to TRBJ1-1; no clear D. The CDR3 contains 13 residues. The germline V gene has CDR1 LNHDA and CDR2 SQIVND (reference sequence). Trimming removed 4 bases at V and 4 bases at J, with 10 bases between. CDR3 residues: CASSRRLVTEAFF. The CDR3 coding sequence is TGTGCCAGTAGTAGAAGACTTGTCACTGAAGCTTTCTTT.

This chain uses TRBV29-1 with TRBJ2-7; 10 bases align to TRBD2. The CDR3 contains 13 residues. Unmatched junction bases numbered 4, after V lost 5 bases and J lost 3 bases. CDR1 is SQVTM, CDR2 ANQGSEA, per germline. CDR3 amino acids: CSVFSSGGYEQYF. CDR3 nucleotide sequence: TGCAGCGTTTTCTCTAGCGGGGGCTACGAGCAGTACTTC.

The chain employs TRBV11-2 and TRBJ1-1; unclear D gene. CDR1 is SGHAT and CDR2 is FQNNGV in the germline V gene. CDR3 length equals 13 residues. V gave up 1 base and J gave up 4 bases, with 7 bases separating them. The chain's CDR3 is CASSLGQGTEAFF. The DNA of the CDR3 is TGTGCCAGCAGCTTAGGACAAGGCACTGAAGCTTTCTTT.

The gene calls are TRBV7-9 and TRBJ2-1; 10 bases agree with TRBD2. In germline, CDR1 is SEHNR, CDR2 FQNEAQ (reference sequence). The trim removed 10 bases at V and 9 bases at J, leaving 9 bases unmatched. This CDR3 comprises 13 residues. CDR3 protein: CATWGTSVTEQFF. CDR3 in DNA: TGTGCCACCTGGGGGACTAGCGTGACTGAGCAGTTCTTC.

The CDR3 DNA is TGTGCCAGCCAAGCAGGCGGGGGGACCGGGGAGCTGTTTTTT. This gives the protein CASQAGGGTGELFF. The chain has TRBV3-1 (or the pseudogene TRBV3-2) and TRBJ2-2, with 8 nucleotides matching TRBD2. In germline, CDR1 is LGHDT, CDR2 YNNKEL (reference sequence). The CDR3 contains 14 residues. V lost 8 bases, J lost 5 bases, and 7 bases stayed unmatched.

The gene calls are TRBV28 and TRBJ2-7; D may be TRBD1 (6 bases). The germline gives CDR1 MDHEN, CDR2 SYDVKM. The CDR3 length is 15 residues. Trimming left V 4 bases short and J 9 bases short, with 22 bases between. The CDR3 DNA sequence: TGTGCCAGCAGTTCCGCCCGAGGGGGAGTAGGAGGGCAGTACTTC. Translation gives CASSSARGGVGGQYF.

The chain couples TRBV18 to TRBJ1-3; the D is unclear. This CDR3 contains 17 residues. CDR1 is KGHSH and CDR2 is LQKENI in the germline V gene. V lost 3 bases to trimming and J lost 2 bases, with 17 bases between them. For the CDR3, the DNA is TGTGCCAGCTCACCCGCCTACGGGAGGAGAACTGGAAACACCATATATTTT. Amino acids: CASSPAYGRRTGNTIYF.

This clone was seen a few times. This chain joins TRBV6-6 and TRBJ2-5, with D possibly matching TRBD2 (5 bases). The CDR3 is 13 amino acids. With 2 bases removed from V and 4 bases from J, the gap between germline ends came to 8 bases. CDR1 and CDR2 (germline): MNHNY, SVGAGI (reference sequence). The CDR3 DNA sequence: TGTGCCAGCAGTTACGTGGCGGGAGAGACCCAGTACTTC. Its translation: CASSYVAGETQYF.

The count of this clone is one. V gene TRBV20-1 combines with J gene TRBJ2-7; 8 bases map to TRBD1. Germline V gives CDR1 DFQATT, CDR2 SNEGSKA (reference sequence). This CDR3 has 15 amino acids. Losses at the gene ends were 3 bases for V and 6 bases for J; bases not matched to a gene: 13. The CDR3 region is CSASDRGSGTLEQYF. The CDR3 DNA follows: TGCAGTGCTAGTGACAGGGGTAGTGGAACTCTCGAGCAGTACTTC.

The chain is built from TRBV15 and TRBJ1-5; no clear D gene. The CDR3 is 15 amino acids. Trimming took 3 bases from V and 0 from J, leaving 9 bases between them. Germline assignment: CDR1 LNHNV and CDR2 YYDKDF (reference sequence). CDR3 amino acids: CATSREFNSNQPQHF. CDR3 nucleotide sequence: TGTGCCACCAGCAGGGAGTTTAATAGCAATCAGCCCCAGCATTTT.

V gene TRBV5-1 combines with J gene TRBJ2-3; 10 bases are shared with TRBD1. CDR3 length: 15 residues. Germline V gene sequence: CDR1 SGHRS, CDR2 YFSETQ. The ends lost 4 bases at V and 1 base at J; junction bases unmatched: 3. The CDR3 DNA is TGCGCCAGCAGCCGGGGGACAGGGGGCACAGATACGCAGTATTTT. Translation: CASSRGTGGTDTQYF.

The V gene is TRBV18, the J gene TRBJ1-4, with D possibly matching TRBD1 (5 bases). V lost 3 bases, J lost 8 bases, and 10 bases lay in between. The germline gives CDR1 KGHSH, CDR2 LQKENI. The CDR3 spans 13 residues. The CDR3 protein is CASSPGLSEKLFF. CDR3 bases: TGTGCCAGCTCACCGGGACTTTCCGAAAAACTGTTTTTT.

This chain connects TRBV7-2 to TRBJ2-3; 7 bases line up with TRBD1. This CDR3 comprises 15 residues. CDR1 and CDR2 (germline): SGHTA, FQGNSA. V dropped 5 bases and J dropped 2; count of bases not matched to a gene: 7. The CDR3 DNA follows: TGTGCCAGCAGCCCGGGGACAGCGACCACAGATACGCAGTATTTT. It codes for CASSPGTATTDTQYF.

The V and J genes are TRBV24-1 and TRBJ2-2, with 14 bases lining up with TRBD2. The junction had 7 bases not matched to a gene; V was cut back by 4 bases and J by 7 bases. From germline, CDR1 is KGHDR and CDR2 SFDVKD. This CDR3 is built from 17 residues. The CDR3 loop reads CATSDRLAGGRSGELFF. CDR3 DNA sequence: TGTGCCACCAGTGACAGACTAGCGGGGGGGAGAAGCGGGGAGCTGTTTTTT.

The chain has TRBV5-8 and TRBJ2-3; TRBD1 aligns across 8 bases. Trimming cost V 3 bases and J 2 bases; bases outside gene matches: 2. The CDR3 has 14 residues. Per germline, CDR1 SGHTS and CDR2 YDEGEE. CDR3 in DNA: TGTGCCAGCAGCTGGGACAGGTCCACAGATACGCAGTATTTT. This encodes CASSWDRSTDTQYF.

This rearrangement joins TRBV4-1 to TRBJ1-1; D ambiguous. Germline V gene data show CDR1 as MGHRA and CDR2 as YSYEKL. The CDR3 loop spans 15 amino acids. Trimming left V 0 bases short and J 0 bases short, with 8 bases between. DNA of the CDR3: TGCGCCAGCAGCCAAGATATCGGGATGAACACTGAAGCTTTCTTT. Translated, it gives CASSQDIGMNTEAFF.

Many counts were recorded for this clone. The chain uses TRBV4-2 and TRBJ2-6, with TRBD2 matching over 9 bases. CDR3 size: 17 residues. V was pared by 5 bases and J by 0 bases, with 5 bases of the junction left unmatched. Per the germline V gene, CDR1 is LGHNA and CDR2 is YNFKEQ. DNA of the CDR3: TGTGCCAGCAGCGCCAGCGGGGGGAGCTCTGGGGCCAACGTCCTGACTTTC. This codes for CASSASGGSSGANVLTF.

The chain uses TRBV7-9 and TRBJ2-5; TRBD2 aligns across 7 bases. The germline CDR1 and CDR2 sequences are SEHNR and FQNEAQ (reference sequence). With 5 bases clipped from V and 5 bases from J, the junction kept 17 bases outside the gene matches. This CDR3 spans 17 amino acids. CDR3 DNA: TGTGCCAGCAGCCACACCCGCAGTAGCGGGCCGCGGGAGACCCAGTACTTC. Its translation is CASSHTRSSGPRETQYF.

The chain combines TRBV5-6 with TRBJ2-3, with D possibly matching TRBD2 (5 bases). Trimming left V 4 bases short and J 6 bases short, with 9 bases between. The CDR3 runs to 12 residues. The germline gives CDR1 SGHDT, CDR2 YYEEEE. In DNA form, the CDR3 reads TGTGCCAGCAGCCGGCCGGGGGATACGCAGTATTTT. Its protein product is CASSRPGDTQYF.

The chain combines TRBV11-2 with TRBJ2-7; D gene uncertain. The CDR3 covers 14 residues. The V and J ends lost 7 bases and 0 bases respectively, with 13 bases between them. CDR1 and CDR2 (germline): SGHAT, FQNNGV. The CDR3 here is CASKEQIGSYEQYV. CDR3 DNA sequence: TGTGCCAGCAAGGAACAGATCGGCTCCTACGAGCAGTACGTC.

The chain links TRBV19 to TRBJ2-5; D perhaps matches TRBD1 (5 bases). V was clipped by 7 bases and J by 4 bases, with 22 bases between them. CDR3 length: 16 residues. Germline lookup yields CDR1 LNHDA and CDR2 SQIVND (reference sequence). DNA of the CDR3: TGTGCCAGTACCAAGACAGAGTGGGGTCGGATAGAGACCCAGTACTTC. Its protein is CASTKTEWGRIETQYF.

The genes are TRBV5-1 and TRBJ2-7; 7 positions agree with TRBD2. V was pared by 0 bases and J by 0 bases, with 9 bases of the junction left unmatched. The CDR3 is made up of 17 amino acids. Per the germline V gene, CDR1 is SGHRS and CDR2 is YFSETQ. The CDR3 region is CASSLVGSGRGSYEQYF. CDR3 nucleotide sequence: TGCGCCAGCAGCTTGGTTGGTAGCGGGCGAGGCTCCTACGAGCAGTACTTC.